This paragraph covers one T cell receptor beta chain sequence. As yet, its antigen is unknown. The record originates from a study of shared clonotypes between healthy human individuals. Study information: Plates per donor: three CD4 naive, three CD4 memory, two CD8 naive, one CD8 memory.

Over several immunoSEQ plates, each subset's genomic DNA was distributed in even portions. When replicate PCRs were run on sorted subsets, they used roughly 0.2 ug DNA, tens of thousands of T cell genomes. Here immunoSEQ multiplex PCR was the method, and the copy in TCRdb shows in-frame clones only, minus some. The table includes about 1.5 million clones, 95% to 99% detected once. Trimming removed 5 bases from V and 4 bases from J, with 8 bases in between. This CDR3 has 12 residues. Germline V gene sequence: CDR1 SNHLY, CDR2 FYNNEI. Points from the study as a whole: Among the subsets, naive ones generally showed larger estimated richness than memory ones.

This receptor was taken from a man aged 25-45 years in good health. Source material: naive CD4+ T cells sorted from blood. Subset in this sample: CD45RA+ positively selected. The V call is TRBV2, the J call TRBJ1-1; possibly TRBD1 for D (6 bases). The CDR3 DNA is TGTGCCAGCAGTCAGACAGGCACTGAAGCTTTCTTT. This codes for CASSQTGTEAFF.